The rows below give T cell receptor beta chains drawn from one sample of a study of human T cells and chemical hapten exposure. TCRdb itself ran the RACE reads through MiXCR, one entry per CDR3 protein. Among about 99,000 distinct CDR3 sequences listed, roughly an eighth were seen once. This specimen was whole blood, taken in connection with sensitization to the hapten diphenylcyclopropenone (DPC). The source is a woman between 40 and 50 years old with alopecia areata. Some clones in this sample may be carry-over from other donors' samples. The CDR3 runs from the conserved cysteine through the conserved F or W. The order of the fields is D gene, V gene, J gene, clone size, CDR3 protein, CDR3 DNA. The D gene is left open where the match is weak. Some rows have no size entry. The others give once, few or many, or a class for an expanded clone.

>TRBD2|TRBV7-3|TRBJ2-3|few
CASSLSSGSGDTQYF
TGTGCCAGCAGCTTATCTAGCGGGAGTGGAGATACGCAGTATTTT
>.|TRBV12-3/TRBV12-4|TRBJ1-4|few
CASSLALMAGPNEKLFF
TGTGCCAGCAGTTTAGCGCTAATGGCGGGACCCAATGAAAAACTGTTTTTT
>.|TRBV4-2|TRBJ2-5|.
CASSQWGETQYF
TGTGCCAGCAGCCAATGGGGAGAGACCCAGTACTTC
>.|TRBV28|TRBJ2-5|.
CASKPNSGETQYF
TGTGCCAGCAAACCCAACTCGGGGGAGACCCAGTACTTC
>.|TRBV10-3|TRBJ2-5|many
CAISDGYDPETQYF
TGTGCCATCAGTGATGGGTACGACCCAGAGACCCAGTACTTC
>.|TRBV5-1|TRBJ1-5|once
CASSLSGDSNQHQHF
TGCGCCAGCAGCTTGTCAGGAGATAGCAATCAGCACCAGCATTTT
>TRBD2|TRBV7-2|TRBJ2-1|once
CASSLGLAESYEQFF
TGTGCCAGCAGCTTAGGACTAGCGGAATCGTACGAGCAGTTCTTC
>.|TRBV19|TRBJ2-7|few
CASSIDHGYEQYF
TGTGCCAGTAGTATAGATCACGGCTACGAGCAGTACTTC
>TRBD1|TRBV6-1|TRBJ1-2|.
CASRVLGQGKSHGYTF
TGTGCCAGCAGAGTTTTGGGACAGGGAAAAAGTCACGGCTACACCTTC
>.|TRBV9|TRBJ2-7|few
CASSPRPASEDEQYF
TGTGCCAGCAGCCCCCGCCCAGCGTCGGAAGACGAGCAGTACTTC
>TRBD2|TRBV9|TRBJ2-1|few
CASSLTSGSPYSYNEQFF
TGTGCCAGCAGCCTTACTAGCGGGAGCCCCTACTCCTACAATGAGCAGTTCTTC
>.|TRBV7-2|TRBJ2-2|.
CASSLTGRTGELFF
TGTGCCAGCAGCTTAACAGGGCGCACCGGGGAGCTGTTTTTT
>TRBD1|TRBV7-2|TRBJ2-2|.
CASSLGTVNTGELFF
TGTGCCAGCAGCTTGGGGACAGTTAACACCGGGGAGCTGTTTTTT
>TRBD1|TRBV6-2/TRBV6-3|TRBJ2-5|many
CASSGPGQGGETQYF
TGTGCCAGCAGTGGGCCGGGACAGGGAGGAGAGACCCAGTACTTC
>.|TRBV6-5|TRBJ1-3|few
CASRLGSSGNTIYF
TGTGCCAGCAGGCTGGGAAGCTCTGGAAACACCATATATTTT
>TRBD2|TRBV7-3|TRBJ2-1|few
CASSPGRGYNEQFF
TGTGCCAGCAGCCCTGGGCGGGGGTACAATGAGCAGTTCTTC
>.|TRBV4-2|TRBJ2-2|many
CASSQDRDLATGELFF
TGTGCCAGCAGCCAAGATAGGGACTTAGCCACCGGGGAGCTGTTTTTT
>.|TRBV9|TRBJ2-7|.
CASSATGEQYF
TGTGCCAGCAGCGCGACAGGCGAGCAGTACTTC
>.|TRBV18|TRBJ1-1|.
CASSSSGRISTEAFF
TGTGCCAGCTCATCCTCAGGTAGAATCTCCACTGAAGCTTTCTTT
>.|TRBV6-4|TRBJ2-1|.
CASSEGGSYNEQFF
TGTGCCAGCAGTGAAGGGGGCTCCTACAATGAGCAGTTCTTC
>TRBD1|TRBV19|TRBJ2-5|.
CASSTTGTGKETQYF
TGTGCCAGTAGTACAACCGGGACAGGGAAAGAGACCCAGTACTTC
>TRBD1|TRBV7-6|TRBJ2-1|many
CASSIRTGVRNNEQFF
TGTGCCAGCAGCATCCGGACAGGGGTTAGAAACAATGAGCAGTTCTTC
>.|TRBV29-1|TRBJ2-1|few
CSVEDRLGDNEQFF
TGCAGCGTTGAAGACCGTCTCGGGGACAATGAGCAGTTCTTC
>.|TRBV6-5|TRBJ2-7|.
CASSYSASGSYEQYF
TGTGCCAGCAGTTACTCGGCCTCCGGCTCCTACGAGCAGTACTTC
>.|TRBV7-8|TRBJ2-1|.
CASAPRGTYNEQFF
TGTGCCAGTGCCCCCCGGGGGACCTACAATGAGCAGTTCTTC
>.|TRBV11-2|TRBJ2-1|medium-sized
CASTGQSEVEQFF
TGTGCCAGCACCGGGCAGTCTGAGGTAGAGCAGTTCTTC
>.|TRBV24-1|TRBJ1-2|.
CATSEHRADYGYTF
TGTGCCACCAGTGAGCACAGGGCGGACTATGGCTACACCTTC